The present entry profiles one TCR beta chain with its context. CDR1 and CDR2 from the germline V gene are SGHAT and FQNNGV. V was cut by 1 base and J by 7 bases, with 13 bases left in between. The CDR3 totals 14 residues. The data originate from a study of blood T cell repertoires in COVID-19. On the study more broadly: PBMCs, B-cell-depleted T cells, or T cells were the source of the cDNA or gDNA that made up the material.

TCRdb's table, derived via immunoSEQ multiplex PCR, lists solely in-frame clones and lacks some. There are approximately 160,000 clones in the sample; about four fifths occur only once, and approximately 14% lies in the top ten. The chain is built from TRBV11-2 and TRBJ2-5; the D gene is possibly TRBD1 (5 bases). The sequence was collected from a young man with active or convalescent COVID-19. The sample comprised peripheral blood. In nucleotides, the CDR3 is TGTGCCAGCAGCTTAGTGGTCTCAAGGGGGACCCAGTACTTC. Encoded protein: CASSLVVSRGTQYF.